This T cell receptor (beta chain) originates from a study of blood T cell repertoires in COVID-19. Study background: Acute and convalescent COVID-19 specimens originated in the United States, Italy and Spain. T cells, B-cell-depleted T cells, or PBMCs provided the cDNA or gDNA that served as material.

Methods used by the authors: Amplifying reference gene primers gave estimates of nucleated cell counts. Sequencing was performed with immunoSEQ multiplex PCR; in TCRdb, only in-frame clones are kept and a portion is missing. V, J and clone size reflect that table, while D and trimming were determined from the DNA. This table has some 90,000 clones, roughly 82% appearing once. The table lists this clone with a few counts. Source material: peripheral blood. This receptor was obtained from a human donor in a cohort sampled during active COVID-19.

CDR3 DNA sequence: TGTGCCAGCAGCCGGAGGGGACAGGGGCTTTACGAGCAGTACTTC. Amino acids: CASSRRGQGLYEQYF. The V and J genes are TRBV7-9 and TRBJ2-7, with 10 positions matching TRBD1. Germline V CDR1 and CDR2: SEHNR, FQNEAQ (reference sequence). The ends lost 5 bases at V and 4 bases at J; junction bases unmatched: 8. The CDR3 is made up of 15 amino acids.